These 28 T cell receptor beta chains were all obtained from the same sample, sequenced in a study of cytotoxic CD8 clonotypes in ibrutinib-treated CLL (dated by TCRdb to about 2021). Libraries were constructed by the immunoSEQ multiplex PCR assay. In its TCRdb copy, this immuneACCESS table keeps in-frame sequences only and misses some clones. Where compared with another copy, unresolved V genes explain less than half of these, and the others have no known cause. Across this sample there are about 180,000 clones, with approximately 80% seen only once. The ten largest clones capture about 4.5% of the sample. This sample's time point label indicates: approximately 2 years on ibrutinib. The sequencing here drew on PBMCs, taken after 24 months of ibrutinib treatment. The source is a human donor with chronic lymphocytic leukemia.

The chain carries TRBV19 and TRBJ2-6; the D gene is possibly TRBD2 (5 bases). The CDR3 runs 15 residues. V dropped 5 bases and J dropped 4 bases, with 12 bases sitting between them. Germline CDR1 and CDR2: LNHDA and SQIVND (reference sequence). CDR3 loop: CASSRPSGGANVLTF. The CDR3 DNA follows: TGTGCCAGTAGTCGGCCCTCGGGGGGGGCCAACGTCCTGACTTTC.

The chain combines TRBV5-4 with TRBJ2-1, with D possibly matching TRBD1 (6 bases). CDR3 length: 15 amino acids. CDR1 and CDR2 (germline): SGHNT, YYREEE (reference sequence). The ends were cut back, 2 bases at V and 6 bases at J, with 15 bases in the middle. CDR3 protein: CASSLGGSWGNEQFF. Written as DNA, the CDR3 is TGTGCCAGCAGCTTAGGGGGATCGTGGGGCAATGAGCAGTTCTTC.

About this clone: Other DNA sequences within the sample encode an identical CDR3. The chain carries TRBV28 and TRBJ1-2, with no clear D. V dropped 8 bases and J dropped 3 bases, with 7 bases sitting between them. Germline values: CDR1 MDHEN, CDR2 SYDVKM. The CDR3 totals 11 residues. The CDR3 sequence: CASSSYYGYTF. For the CDR3, the DNA is TGTGCCAGCTCCTCCTACTATGGCTACACCTTC.

The J gene is TRBJ2-7, the V gene TRBV2, with a weak D call TRBD1 (6 bases). Per the germline V gene, CDR1 is SNHLY and CDR2 is FYNNEI. Deletions cut 7 bases from V and 12 bases from J, with 19 bases between. The CDR3 consists of 12 residues. CDR3 sequence (DNA): TGTGCCAGCACTCAGACAGGAGACACCCCGTACTTC. Its protein product is CASTQTGDTPYF.

The sample holds one count of this clone. The chain combines TRBV6-6 with TRBJ1-1; D might be TRBD1 (6 bases). The CDR3 length is 13 residues. V lost 6 bases and J lost 5, with 13 bases in between. Per the germline V gene, CDR1 is MNHNY and CDR2 is SVGAGI (reference sequence). Here the CDR3 reads CASRQTGGTEAFF. The CDR3 nucleotides are TGTGCCAGCAGACAGACAGGCGGAACTGAAGCTTTCTTT.

V is TRBV5-1 and J is TRBJ1-1; 7 nucleotides line up with TRBD1. The CDR3 is 17 residues long. CDR1 is SGHRS, CDR2 YFSETQ, per germline. With V trimmed by 3 bases and J by 0 bases, 11 bases remained unmatched. The CDR3 protein is CASSYDRVIWVNTEAFF. CDR3 DNA: TGCGCCAGCAGCTACGACAGGGTAATATGGGTGAACACTGAAGCTTTCTTT.

The J gene is TRBJ2-1, the V gene TRBV27; the match to TRBD2 covers 9 bases. Trimming took 7 bases from V and 7 from J; bases not matched to a gene: 5. The CDR3 totals 13 residues. CDR1 and CDR2 from the germline V gene are MNHEY and SMNVEV (reference sequence). The CDR3 here is CASIAGDRNEQFF. In DNA, the CDR3 is TGTGCCAGCATAGCGGGAGATAGAAATGAGCAGTTCTTC.

This clone was detected a few times. In nucleotides, the CDR3 is TGTGCCAGTTCTCAGCCGGGACCCAACTATGGCTACACCTTC. It codes for CASSQPGPNYGYTF. V and J are TRBV6-5 and TRBJ1-2; tentatively, D is TRBD1 (5 bases). Germline CDR1 MNHEY, CDR2 SVGAGI. The CDR3 length is 14 residues. V was cut by 9 bases and J by 2 bases, with 16 bases left in between.

V gene TRBV9 combines with J gene TRBJ2-3; D is perhaps TRBD2 (7 bases). CDR3 size: 13 residues. Germline-derived CDR1 and CDR2 are SGDLS and YYNGEE. V was trimmed by 2 bases and J by 4 bases, leaving 8 bases between them. CDR3 sequence: CASSVGGPDTQYF. The CDR3 DNA follows: TGTGCCAGCAGCGTCGGGGGGCCAGATACGCAGTATTTT.

V and J are TRBV27 and TRBJ1-5; 7 bases fit TRBD1. With 4 bases clipped from V and 2 bases from J, the junction kept 11 bases outside the gene matches. The length of the CDR3 is 17 residues. Germline CDR1 is MNHEY and CDR2 is SMNVEV (reference sequence). The CDR3: CASSSENRGKGNQPQHF. The CDR3 nucleotides are TGTGCCAGCAGTTCAGAAAACAGGGGAAAGGGCAATCAGCCCCAGCATTTT.

The V gene is TRBV28, the J gene TRBJ1-2; possibly TRBD1 for D (6 bases). Germline CDR1 and CDR2: MDHEN and SYDVKM. The CDR3 has 16 amino acids. Trimming left V 5 bases short and J 8 bases short, with 24 bases between. The CDR3 DNA follows: TGTGCCAGCAGTCCACGTGGAGGGGGAATGCTGGGAGGCTACACCTTC. It is translated as CASSPRGGGMLGGYTF.

The chain links TRBV2 to TRBJ1-1; D uncertain. This CDR3 is 14 amino acids long. Trimming removed 4 bases at V and 5 bases at J, with 14 bases between. Looked up from germline, CDR1 is SNHLY and CDR2 is FYNNEI. The CDR3: CASSVGGPGTEAFF. DNA for the CDR3: TGTGCCAGCAGTGTCGGAGGGCCGGGGACTGAAGCTTTCTTT.

This clone has only one observation. J is TRBJ2-7 and V is TRBV2, with 9 bases identical to TRBD1. This CDR3 comprises 13 residues. Germline V gives CDR1 SNHLY, CDR2 FYNNEI. With 0 bases clipped from V and 12 bases from J, the junction kept 6 bases outside the gene matches. In nucleotides, the CDR3 is TGTGCCAGCAGTGAAGCAGAGGAACAGGGGGCGTACTTC. It codes for CASSEAEEQGAYF.

The chain has TRBV18 and TRBJ1-4, with a possible D match to TRBD1 (6 bases). This CDR3 is 16 amino acids long. Germline V gene sequence: CDR1 KGHSH, CDR2 LQKENI. V dropped 1 base and J dropped 8 bases, with 17 bases sitting between them. Here the CDR3 reads CASSPRQGNLGEKLFF. CDR3 DNA: TGTGCCAGCTCACCACGTCAGGGGAATCTTGGGGAAAAACTGTTTTTT.

The V and J genes are TRBV12-5 and TRBJ1-5, with unresolved D. Germline V CDR1 and CDR2: LGHNT, FRNRAP. V lost 4 bases to trimming and J lost 6 bases, with 13 bases between them. The CDR3 loop spans 14 amino acids. The CDR3 region is CASGSGGAGQPQHF. CDR3 in DNA: TGTGCTAGTGGTTCGGGAGGCGCGGGTCAGCCCCAGCATTTT.

This chain joins TRBV9 and TRBJ2-5; D tentatively reads TRBD1 or TRBD2 (6 bases each). The CDR3 contains 16 residues. Germline CDR1 reads SGDLS; CDR2 reads YYNGEE. Trimming pared 0 bases from V and 5 bases from J, leaving 17 bases between. CDR3 sequence: CASSVGGTKVGETQYF. For the CDR3, the DNA is TGTGCCAGCAGCGTAGGCGGGACAAAGGTTGGGGAGACCCAGTACTTC.

Comment on this clone: The junction does not match germline at one end; this may be a read error. This rearrangement joins TRBV5-4 to TRBJ2-7; TRBD2 aligns across 10 bases. Germline CDR1 SGHNT, CDR2 YYREEE (reference sequence). The CDR3 has 13 amino acids. CDR3 nucleotides: TGCGCCAGCAGCCAGGGACTAGCGATCGAGCAGTACTTC. Its translation is CASSQGLAIEQYF.

This chain uses TRBV2 with TRBJ2-5; no reliable D call. The CDR3 has 13 residues. V lost 6 bases and J lost 5, with 13 bases in between. Germline lookup yields CDR1 SNHLY and CDR2 FYNNEI. The CDR3 region has the DNA TGTGCCAGCAGCCCAGACCCCACCGAGACCCAGTACTTC. It is translated as CASSPDPTETQYF.

In its sample, this clone is medium-sized. The chain couples TRBV7-2 to TRBJ2-7; D is ambiguous. This CDR3 spans 11 amino acids. With 6 bases removed from V and 6 bases from J, the gap between germline ends came to 9 bases. CDR1 and CDR2 (germline): SGHTA, FQGNSA. The CDR3 here is CASRDVGEQYF. CDR3 bases: TGTGCCAGCAGGGATGTGGGCGAGCAGTACTTC. Full variable domain (rest looked up from reference TRBV7-2 and TRBJ2-7): GAGVSQSPSNKVTEKGKDVELRCDPISGHTALYWYRQSLGQGLEFLIYFQGNSAPDKSGLPSDRFSAERTGGSVSTLTIQRTQQEDSAVYLCASRDVGEQYFGPGTRLTVT.

The rearrangement joins TRBV29-1 to TRBJ1-2; D not certain. CDR1 and CDR2 (germline): SQVTM, ANQGSEA. Deletions cut 0 bases from V and 8 bases from J, with 10 bases between. This CDR3 has 12 amino acids. CDR3: CSVEDNLRGYTF. The CDR3 DNA follows: TGCAGCGTTGAAGATAATCTTCGAGGCTACACCTTC.

The chain combines TRBV2 with TRBJ2-1, with D perhaps matching TRBD1 or TRBD2 (5 bases each). Per the germline V gene, CDR1 is SNHLY and CDR2 is FYNNEI. This CDR3 is 18 amino acids long. With 2 bases removed from V and 0 bases from J, the gap between germline ends came to 17 bases. The CDR3 protein is CASSESWAGSVSYNEQFF. The DNA for the CDR3 is TGTGCCAGCAGTGAAAGTTGGGCAGGGAGTGTCTCCTACAATGAGCAGTTCTTC.

This clone came up once. This chain uses TRBV19 with TRBJ2-6, with TRBD1 matching 9 bases. With 4 bases clipped from V and 3 bases from J, the junction kept 10 bases outside the gene matches. CDR1 and CDR2 (germline): LNHDA, SQIVND (reference sequence). The CDR3 contains 18 residues. The CDR3, as DNA: TGTGCCAGTAGTACACAACAGGGGGCGCCTTATGGGGCCAACGTCCTGACTTTC. Encoded protein: CASSTQQGAPYGANVLTF. Supplemented by reference TRBV19 and TRBJ2-6, the full variable domain reads DGGITQSPKYLFRKEGQNVTLSCEQNLNHDAMYWYRQDPGQGLRLIYYSQIVNDFQKGDIAEGYSVSREKKESFPLTVTSAQKNPTAFYLCASSTQQGAPYGANVLTFGAGSRLTVL.

V and J are TRBV7-3 and TRBJ1-2; D gene unclear. CDR1 and CDR2 from the germline V gene are SGHTA and FQGTGA. The CDR3 length is 13 residues. V shed 8 bases and J shed 8 bases, with 18 bases lying between them. Here the CDR3 reads CASSSFGVLGYTF. The CDR3 DNA sequence: TGTGCCAGCTCCTCCTTTGGGGTGTTGGGCTACACCTTC.

CDR3 nucleotides: TGTGCCAGCAGCTTGCGCGGGTCAACCGCCCGGATCACTGAAGCTTTCTTT. Its translation is CASSLRGSTARITEAFF. The chain couples TRBV7-9 to TRBJ1-1; D is unclear. Trimming cost V 3 bases and J 4 bases, with 21 bases left between them. Germline-derived CDR1 and CDR2 are SEHNR and FQNEAQ (reference sequence). This CDR3 spans 17 amino acids.

The chain joins TRBV4-2 to TRBJ2-5; the D is unclear. CDR1 and CDR2 from the germline V gene are LGHNA and YNFKEQ. Trimming took 3 bases from V and 3 from J, leaving 5 bases between them. The CDR3 is 12 amino acids. The CDR3 protein is CASSHPKETQYF. As DNA, the CDR3 is TGTGCCAGCAGCCATCCCAAAGAGACCCAGTACTTC.

The rearrangement joins TRBV30 to TRBJ2-5; no reliable D call. Germline CDR1 GTSNPN, CDR2 SVGIG (reference sequence). This CDR3 spans 11 amino acids. Trimming cost V 1 base and J 5 bases, with 5 bases left between them. The CDR3 DNA sequence: TGTGCCTGGAGTGAGTCTGAGACCCAGTACTTC. It translates to CAWSESETQYF.

This clone was detected only once. This chain joins TRBV6-5 and TRBJ1-1; TRBD1 matches at 7 bases. There are 15 residues in the CDR3. Germline loops: CDR1 MNHEY, CDR2 SVGAGI. V gave up 4 bases and J gave up 1 base; unmatched junction bases: 6. The chain's CDR3 is CASSSTQGRNTEAFF. The CDR3 bases are TGTGCCAGCAGTTCCACACAGGGGAGGAACACTGAAGCTTTCTTT.

V is TRBV4-1 and J is TRBJ2-7; 9 nucleotides align to TRBD1. Losses at the gene ends were 2 bases for V and 1 base for J; bases not matched to a gene: 6. This CDR3 has 16 amino acids. From germline, CDR1 is MGHRA and CDR2 YSYEKL. DNA of the CDR3: TGCGCCAGCAGCCAATTACCGGGACAGGGTTCCTACGAGCAGTACTTC. It encodes CASSQLPGQGSYEQYF.